This TCR beta chain came from a study of brain T cells in children with intractable seizures. Regarding this clone: What it binds is not known.

Whole-study findings and limits: Patients' HCMV serostatus was unknown; virus specificity rests on CDR3 similarity alone.

The ends lost 5 bases at V and 8 bases at J; junction bases unmatched: 3. Germline-derived CDR1 and CDR2 are SGHNT and YENEEA. The CDR3 contains 13 residues. The time point here: blood from clinic visit 5 months post-surgery; TSC patient then seizure free. Surgery cases with the highest brain T cell transcript signatures were chosen for sequencing. Sequenced by immunoSEQ multiplex PCR; TCRdb stores in-frame clones only, minus some. The sample consists of hundreds of thousands of clones, approximately 93% of them appearing once. This clonotype was sampled from a boy under three years old with tuberous sclerosis and intractable seizures. Sequences were derived from peripheral blood, sampled less than 6 months after surgery. The J gene is TRBJ1-6, the V gene TRBV11-3; 7 positions agree with TRBD1. The CDR3: CASSLRGDSPLHF. The CDR3 nucleotides read TGTGCCAGCAGCCTCAGGGGGGATTCACCCCTCCACTTT.